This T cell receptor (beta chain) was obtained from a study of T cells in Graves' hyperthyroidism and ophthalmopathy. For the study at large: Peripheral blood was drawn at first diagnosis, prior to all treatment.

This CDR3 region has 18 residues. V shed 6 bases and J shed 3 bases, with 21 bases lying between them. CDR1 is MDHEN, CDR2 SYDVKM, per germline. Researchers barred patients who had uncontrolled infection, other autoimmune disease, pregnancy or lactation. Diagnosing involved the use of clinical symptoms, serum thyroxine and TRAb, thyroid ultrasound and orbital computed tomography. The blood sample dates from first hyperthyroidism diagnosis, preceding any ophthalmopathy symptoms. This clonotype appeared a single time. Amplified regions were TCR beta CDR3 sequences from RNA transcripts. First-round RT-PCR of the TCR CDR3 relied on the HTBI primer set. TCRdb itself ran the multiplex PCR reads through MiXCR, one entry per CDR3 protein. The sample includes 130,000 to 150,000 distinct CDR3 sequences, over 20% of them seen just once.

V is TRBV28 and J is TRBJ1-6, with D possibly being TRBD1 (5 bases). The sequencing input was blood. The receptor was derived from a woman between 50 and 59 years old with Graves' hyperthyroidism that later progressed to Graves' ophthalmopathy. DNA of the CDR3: TGTGCCAGCAGCCTCTGGGGGAGGGGCGCCTTCTATAATTCACCCCTCCACTTT. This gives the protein CASSLWGRGAFYNSPLHF.